Sequencing of this TCR beta chain was carried out in a study of a mutant IDH1 vaccine in newly diagnosed glioma. Whole-study context: Eight vaccine doses were administered to patients at weeks 1, 3, 5, 7, 11, 15, 19 and 23. Vaccination followed radiotherapy alone by 4-6 weeks, or accompanied temozolomide cycles. Whole-study results and caveats: Immune responses arising from the vaccine appeared in approximately 93% of patients. Among top peripheral T cell clonotypes, changes seemed unrelated to pseudoprogression.

Sequencing was performed with immunoSEQ multiplex PCR; in TCRdb, only in-frame clones are kept and a portion is missing. Of 82,000 or so clones listed, 75% to 85% are singletons. CDR1 and CDR2 from the germline V gene are SGHRS and YFSETQ. CDR3 length equals 16 residues. V lost 0 bases and J lost 2, with 14 bases in between. Notes on this clone: Its target is not known.

The time point denotes: week 23, last vaccination. Each dose of the vaccine consisted of 300 ug of mutant IDH1 20-mer peptide, with topical imiquimod. This sample comprised PBMCs, obtained from a glioma patient whose treatment included an IDH1 peptide vaccine. The chain couples TRBV5-1 to TRBJ2-5; possible D gene TRBD2, 6 bases. This TCR derives from a man aged 25-45 years with glioma. Some clones in this sample may be carry-over from other donors' samples. The CDR3 loop is CASSLGVAADQETQYF. For the CDR3, the DNA is TGCGCCAGCAGCTTGGGAGTAGCGGCCGATCAAGAGACCCAGTACTTC.